Described below is a single T cell receptor beta chain sequence and its context. The repertoire was sequenced with immunoSEQ multiplex PCR; TCRdb's copy has only in-frame clones and lacks some. The table shows 360,000 or so clones, with 87% occurring only once. This entry comes from a study of blood T cell repertoires in COVID-19. The study drew participants aged about 18 to 89 years from roughly 25 US areas. Participants were placed into cohorts based on the clinical history they reported. CDR1 and CDR2 (germline): LGHNT, FRNRAP. This CDR3 is 16 amino acids long. Trimming took 6 bases from V and 0 from J, leaving 15 bases between them.

What was sequenced was PBMCs or T cells enriched from blood (not recorded which). The V call is TRBV12-5, the J call TRBJ1-3, with D possibly matching TRBD1 (5 bases). The receptor's source is a woman younger than 45 who had recovered from COVID-19. Written as DNA, the CDR3 is TGTGCTAGTGGGGGCCGTGGACAAATCTCTGGAAACACCATATATTTT. Amino acids: CASGGRGQISGNTIYF.